A selection of T cell receptor beta chains follows, all from one sample in a study of blood T cell repertoires in COVID-19. Produced via immunoSEQ multiplex PCR; TCRdb's table is partial and in-frame only. Of about 400,000 clones in the sample, around 87% were seen once. The sample comprised peripheral blood. Source of these receptors: a human donor in a cohort sampled during active COVID-19. Both conserved end residues are part of each CDR3. The D gene is left open where the match is weak. Rows give clone size only sometimes, using once, few, many, or a class for an expanded clone.

D	V	J	size	CDR3	DNA
.	TRBV5-1	TRBJ1-2	once	CASSLDTAYYGYTF	TGCGCCAGCAGCTTGGATACAGCATACTATGGCTACACCTTC
.	TRBV28	TRBJ2-3	.	CASAGGELMTDTQYF	TGTGCCAGCGCCGGAGGGGAATTAATGACGGATACGCAGTATTTT
.	TRBV28	TRBJ1-2	.	CASSLDSLGGYTF	TGTGCCAGCAGTTTAGACAGCCTGGGAGGCTACACCTTC
.	TRBV9	TRBJ2-1	.	CAIAPGESSSYNEQFF	TGTGCCATCGCCCCCGGAGAATCCAGCTCCTACAATGAGCAGTTCTTC
TRBD2	TRBV10-1	TRBJ2-7	few	CASNPGRSYEQYF	TGCGCCAGCAATCCCGGGAGGTCCTACGAGCAGTACTTC
TRBD1	TRBV10-3	TRBJ1-5	.	CAISEDRFNQPQHF	TGTGCCATCAGCGAGGACAGGTTCAATCAGCCCCAGCATTTT
TRBD1	TRBV5-1	TRBJ1-2	few	CASSLSGTVYGYTF	TGCGCCAGCAGCTTATCCGGGACAGTCTATGGCTACACCTTC
TRBD2	TRBV9	TRBJ2-1	.	CASSVGLAGVGSYNEQFF	TGTGCCAGCAGCGTCGGGCTAGCGGGAGTGGGCTCCTACAATGAGCAGTTCTTC
TRBD2	TRBV5-1	TRBJ2-1	.	CASSWKRGVAGYNEQFF	TGCGCCAGCAGCTGGAAAAGGGGAGTAGCGGGGTACAATGAGCAGTTCTTC
TRBD1	TRBV18	TRBJ2-2	.	CASSPLQGDTGELFF	TGTGCCAGCTCGCCCCTTCAGGGGGACACCGGGGAGCTGTTTTTT